Sequencing of this T cell receptor beta chain was carried out in a study of CD8 T cells in ankylosing spondylitis. CDR3 length: 15 residues. V lost 2 bases and J lost 2, with 11 bases in between. Germline V gene data show CDR1 as SGHVS and CDR2 as FQNEAQ. Regarding this clonotype: No antigen is known for it.

It was by quantitative 5'-RACE with molecular barcodes that TCR beta libraries were made. TCRdb re-analysed the 5' RACE reads in MiXCR, keeping a single row per CDR3 protein. The data hold hundreds of thousands of distinct CDR3 sequences, with roughly 20% observed a single time. Broader study findings: Seemingly characteristic of ankylosing spondylitis blood was a TCR beta motif consisting of about 8 highly homologous variants. Disease-linked clones bore a CD8+ phenotype and were relatively rare in peripheral blood. Existing reports had already noted some motif variants in reactive arthritis synovial fluid and blood.

This rearrangement joins TRBV7-8 to TRBJ2-3; D gene unclear. The specimen sequenced was blood, either unsorted or a sorted T cell fraction (not recorded which). The origin of this receptor is a male donor with ankylosing spondylitis or in good health (not recorded which). CDR3 bases: TGTGCCAGCAGCTTAAGAAGTCAATTCACAGATACGCAGTATTTT. Protein product: CASSLRSQFTDTQYF. The complete variable domain, with remaining parts taken from reference TRBV7-8 and TRBJ2-3, reads GAGVSQSPRYKVAKRGQDVALRCDPISGHVSLFWYQQALGQGPEFLTYFQNEAQLDKSGLPSDRFFAERPEGSVSTLKIQRTQQEDSAVYLCASSLRSQFTDTQYFGPGTRLTVL.